This TCR beta chain was recorded in a study of blood T cell repertoires in COVID-19. Study overall: COVID-19 samples, acute and convalescent, were from the United States, Italy and Spain. PBMCs, B-cell-depleted T cells, or T cells were the source of the cDNA or gDNA that made up the material.

V lost 8 bases to trimming and J lost 6 bases, with 10 bases between them. Looked up from germline, CDR1 is GTSNPN and CDR2 is SVGIG (reference sequence). This CDR3 has 10 residues. Authors' analysis steps: Estimation of nucleated cell counts was performed using reference gene primer amplification. This table comes from immunoSEQ multiplex PCR, and its TCRdb copy is limited to in-frame clones, with some not included. That table gives V, J and clone size, and the DNA gave D and trimming. Counted here are about 400,000 clones, around 87% occurring once; the ten biggest clones make up over 2.5%. Input material: peripheral blood. The chain combines TRBV30 with TRBJ1-2; unclear D gene. The receptor comes from a human donor in a cohort sampled during active COVID-19. DNA for the CDR3: TGTGCCCTCGACTTTGATGGCTACACCTTC. It specifies CALDFDGYTF.